Only a few counts were recorded for the clone carrying this T cell receptor (beta chain). Its antigen is not identified. The PCR was carried out with 60 Vbeta primers and 13 Jbeta primers. Profiling relied on immunoSEQ multiplex PCR, and the TCRdb table lists in-frame clones only, not all of them. The repertoire includes under 200,000 clones, 75% of them detected once, and almost 3% sits in the top ten. Donors in the study were healthy people who gave bone marrow. This entry belongs to a study of cytomegalovirus exposure and HLA in healthy donors. Regarding the study as a whole: A later analysis linked a missense variant in DCLRE1C to the trimming of TCR beta V and J genes. Further analysis was carried out later, and it showed several of the most significant clusters appearing linked to common viral pathogens. Based on reports, TCR beta sequences accurately predicted HLA-A and HLA-B alleles for most subjects.

Trimming took 8 bases from V and 5 from J; bases not matched to a gene: 5. Germline V gene data show CDR1 as SNHLY and CDR2 as FYNNEI. The CDR3 runs 13 residues. The sequence was collected from a woman aged 45 to 65 in good health and CMV-seropositive. This chain joins TRBV2 and TRBJ1-4; 7 positions agree with TRBD1. What was sequenced was PBMCs. CDR3 sequence (DNA): TGTGCCAGCGAACCGGGACAGAATGAAAAACTGTTTTTT. Residues: CASEPGQNEKLFF.